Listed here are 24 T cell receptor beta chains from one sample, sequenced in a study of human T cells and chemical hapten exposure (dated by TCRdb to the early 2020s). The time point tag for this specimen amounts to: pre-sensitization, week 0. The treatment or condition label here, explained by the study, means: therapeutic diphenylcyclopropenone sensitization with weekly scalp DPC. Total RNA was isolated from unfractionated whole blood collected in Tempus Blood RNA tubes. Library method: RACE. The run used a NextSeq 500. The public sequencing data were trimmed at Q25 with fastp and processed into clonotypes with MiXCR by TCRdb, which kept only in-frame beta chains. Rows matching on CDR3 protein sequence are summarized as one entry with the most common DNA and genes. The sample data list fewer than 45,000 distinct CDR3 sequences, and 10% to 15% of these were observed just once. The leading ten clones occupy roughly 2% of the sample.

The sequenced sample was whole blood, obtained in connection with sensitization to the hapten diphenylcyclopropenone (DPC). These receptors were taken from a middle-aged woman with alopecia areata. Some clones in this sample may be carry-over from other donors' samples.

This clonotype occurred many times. The DNA for the CDR3 is TGCAGCGTGGTGACTAGCACAGATACGCAGTATTTT. Translating gives CSVVTSTDTQYF. V gene TRBV29-1 combines with J gene TRBJ2-3; D is ambiguous. Deletions cut 6 bases from V and 0 bases from J, with 7 bases between. The CDR3 consists of 12 residues. Germline CDR1 reads SQVTM; CDR2 reads ANQGSEA.

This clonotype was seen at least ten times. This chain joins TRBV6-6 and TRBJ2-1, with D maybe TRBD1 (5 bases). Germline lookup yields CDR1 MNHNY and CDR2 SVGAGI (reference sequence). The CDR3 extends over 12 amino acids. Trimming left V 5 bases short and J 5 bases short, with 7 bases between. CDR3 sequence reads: CASSKQDNEQFF. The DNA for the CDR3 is TGTGCCAGCAGTAAACAGGACAATGAGCAGTTCTTC.

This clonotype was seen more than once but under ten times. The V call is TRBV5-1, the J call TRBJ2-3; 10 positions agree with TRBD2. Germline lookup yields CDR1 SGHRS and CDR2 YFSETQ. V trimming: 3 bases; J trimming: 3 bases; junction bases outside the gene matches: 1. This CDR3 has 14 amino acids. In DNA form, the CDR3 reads TGCGCCAGCAGCTATAGCGGGAGGACAGATACGCAGTATTTT. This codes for CASSYSGRTDTQYF.

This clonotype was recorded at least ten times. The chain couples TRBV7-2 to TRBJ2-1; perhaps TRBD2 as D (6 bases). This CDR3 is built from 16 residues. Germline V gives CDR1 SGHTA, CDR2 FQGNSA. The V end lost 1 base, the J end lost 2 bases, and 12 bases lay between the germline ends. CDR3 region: CASSLVDGRAYNEQFF. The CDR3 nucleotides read TGTGCCAGCAGCTTAGTGGACGGGAGAGCCTACAATGAGCAGTTCTTC.

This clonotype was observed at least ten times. CDR3 in DNA: TGCGCCAGCAGCCAATCGGTGGATGCCAGGGGGCGCGAAGAGACCCAGTACTTC. This codes for CASSQSVDARGREETQYF. The V and J genes are TRBV4-1 and TRBJ2-5; 8 positions match TRBD1. The germline gives CDR1 MGHRA, CDR2 YSYEKL. This CDR3 contains 18 residues. Trimming took 2 bases from V and 3 from J; bases not matched to a gene: 14.

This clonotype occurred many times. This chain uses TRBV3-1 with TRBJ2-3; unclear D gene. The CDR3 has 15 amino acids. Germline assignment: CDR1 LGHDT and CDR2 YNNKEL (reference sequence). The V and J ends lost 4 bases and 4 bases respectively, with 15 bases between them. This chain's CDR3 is CASSPYAQAPDTQYF. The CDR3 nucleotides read TGTGCCAGCAGCCCCTATGCGCAGGCTCCAGATACGCAGTATTTT.

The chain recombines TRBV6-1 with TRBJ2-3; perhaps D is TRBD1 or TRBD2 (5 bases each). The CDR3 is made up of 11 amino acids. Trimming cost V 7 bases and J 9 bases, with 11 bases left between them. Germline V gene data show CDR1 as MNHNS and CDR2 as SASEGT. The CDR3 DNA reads TGTGCCAGCATTTGGGGGTTGACGCAGTATTTT. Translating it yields CASIWGLTQYF.

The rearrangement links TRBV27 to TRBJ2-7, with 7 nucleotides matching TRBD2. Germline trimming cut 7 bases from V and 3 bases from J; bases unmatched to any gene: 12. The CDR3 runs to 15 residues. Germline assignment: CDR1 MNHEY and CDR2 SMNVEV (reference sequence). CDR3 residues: CASMKSSGALYEQYF. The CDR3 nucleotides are TGTGCCAGCATGAAGTCTAGCGGCGCCCTCTACGAGCAGTACTTC.

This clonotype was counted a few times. CDR3 amino acids: CASSLASSYEQYF. In DNA form, the CDR3 reads TGTGCCAGCAGTTTGGCCAGCTCCTACGAGCAGTACTTC. The chain is built from TRBV12-3 or TRBV12-4 and TRBJ2-7; D is unclear. The germline V and J ends were trimmed by 3 bases and 0 bases, with 6 bases remaining between them. The CDR3 runs 13 residues.

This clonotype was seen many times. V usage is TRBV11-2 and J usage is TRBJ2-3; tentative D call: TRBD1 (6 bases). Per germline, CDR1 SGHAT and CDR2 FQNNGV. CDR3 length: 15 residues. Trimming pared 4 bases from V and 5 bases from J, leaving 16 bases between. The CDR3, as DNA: TGTGCCAGCAGCTCGATGGGACATCAGGGAGATACGCAGTATTTT. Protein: CASSSMGHQGDTQYF. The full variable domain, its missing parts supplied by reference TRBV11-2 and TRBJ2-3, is EAGVAQSPRYKIIEKRQSVAFWCNPISGHATLYWYQQILGQGPKLLIQFQNNGVVDDSQLPKDRFSAERLKGVDSTLKIQPAKLEDSAVYLCASSSMGHQGDTQYFGPGTRLTVL.

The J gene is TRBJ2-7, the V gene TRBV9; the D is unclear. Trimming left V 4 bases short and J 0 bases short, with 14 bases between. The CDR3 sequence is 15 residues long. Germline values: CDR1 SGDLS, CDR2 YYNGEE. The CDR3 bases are TGTGCCAGCAGCCCATCCCTAGAACCCTCCTACGAGCAGTACTTC. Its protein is CASSPSLEPSYEQYF. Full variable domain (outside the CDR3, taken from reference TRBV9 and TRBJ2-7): DSGVTQTPKHLITATGQRVTLRCSPRSGDLSVYWYQQSLDQGLQFLIQYYNGEERAKGNILERFSAQQFPDLHSELNLSSLELGDSALYFCASSPSLEPSYEQYFGPGTRLTVT.

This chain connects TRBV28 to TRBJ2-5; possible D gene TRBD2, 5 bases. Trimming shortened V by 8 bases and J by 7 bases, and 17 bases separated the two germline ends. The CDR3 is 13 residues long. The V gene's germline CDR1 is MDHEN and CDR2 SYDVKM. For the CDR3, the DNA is TGTGCCAGCGGAGGACGGCCCCGGGTGACCCAGTACTTC. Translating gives CASGGRPRVTQYF.

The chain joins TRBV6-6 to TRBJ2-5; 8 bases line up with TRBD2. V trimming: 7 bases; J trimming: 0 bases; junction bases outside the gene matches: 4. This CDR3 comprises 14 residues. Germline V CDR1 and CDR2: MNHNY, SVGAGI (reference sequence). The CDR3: CASTLSGDQETQYF. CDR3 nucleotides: TGTGCCAGCACGCTTAGCGGGGACCAAGAGACCCAGTACTTC.

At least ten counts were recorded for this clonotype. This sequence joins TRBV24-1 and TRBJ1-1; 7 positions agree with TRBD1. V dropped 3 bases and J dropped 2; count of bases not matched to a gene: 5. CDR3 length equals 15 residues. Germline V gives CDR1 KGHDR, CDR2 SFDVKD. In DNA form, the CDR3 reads TGTGCCACCAGTGATACTAGGACAGGAAACACTGAAGCTTTCTTT. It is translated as CATSDTRTGNTEAFF.

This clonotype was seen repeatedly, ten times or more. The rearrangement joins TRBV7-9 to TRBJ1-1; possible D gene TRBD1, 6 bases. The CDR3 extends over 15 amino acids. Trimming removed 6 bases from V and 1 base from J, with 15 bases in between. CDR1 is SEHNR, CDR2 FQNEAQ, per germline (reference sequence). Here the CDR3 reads CASRHAGAPNTEAFF. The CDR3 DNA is TGTGCCAGCAGGCATGCGGGGGCTCCGAACACTGAAGCTTTCTTT.

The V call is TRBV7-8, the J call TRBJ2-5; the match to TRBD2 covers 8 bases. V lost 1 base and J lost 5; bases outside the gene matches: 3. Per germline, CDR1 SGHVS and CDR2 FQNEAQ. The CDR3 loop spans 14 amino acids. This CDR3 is CASSLGGRMETQYF. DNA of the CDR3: TGTGCCAGCAGCTTAGGCGGGAGGATGGAGACCCAGTACTTC.

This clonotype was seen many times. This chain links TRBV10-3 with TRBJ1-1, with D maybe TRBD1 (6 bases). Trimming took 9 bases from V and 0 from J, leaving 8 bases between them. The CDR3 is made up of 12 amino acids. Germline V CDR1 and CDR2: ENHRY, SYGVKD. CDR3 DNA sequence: TGTGCCATTGGACAGATGAACACTGAAGCTTTCTTT. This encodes CAIGQMNTEAFF.

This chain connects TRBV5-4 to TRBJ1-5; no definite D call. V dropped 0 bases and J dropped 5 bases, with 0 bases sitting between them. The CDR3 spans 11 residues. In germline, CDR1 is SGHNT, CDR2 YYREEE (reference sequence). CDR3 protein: CASSLDQPQHF. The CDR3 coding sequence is TGTGCCAGCAGCTTGGATCAGCCCCAGCATTTT.

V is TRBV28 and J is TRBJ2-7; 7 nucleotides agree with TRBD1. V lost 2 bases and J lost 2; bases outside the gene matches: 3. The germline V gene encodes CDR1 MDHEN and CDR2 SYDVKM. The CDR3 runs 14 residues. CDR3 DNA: TGTGCCAGCAGTTTAGGGACAGTTGCCTACGAGCAGTACTTC. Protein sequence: CASSLGTVAYEQYF.

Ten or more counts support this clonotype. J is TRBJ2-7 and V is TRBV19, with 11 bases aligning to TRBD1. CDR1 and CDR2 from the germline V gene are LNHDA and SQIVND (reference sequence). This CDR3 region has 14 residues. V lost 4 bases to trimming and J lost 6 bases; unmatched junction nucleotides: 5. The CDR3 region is CASSTDRGRVEQYF. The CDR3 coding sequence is TGTGCCAGTAGTACGGACAGGGGGCGTGTCGAGCAGTACTTC.

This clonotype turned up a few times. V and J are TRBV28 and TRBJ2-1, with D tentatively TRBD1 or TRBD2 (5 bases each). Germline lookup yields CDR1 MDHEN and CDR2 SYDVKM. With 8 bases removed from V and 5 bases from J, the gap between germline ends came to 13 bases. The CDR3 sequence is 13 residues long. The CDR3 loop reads CASGLLGDNEQFF. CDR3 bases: TGTGCCAGCGGACTTCTGGGGGACAATGAGCAGTTCTTC. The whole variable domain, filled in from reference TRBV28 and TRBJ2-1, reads DVKVTQSSRYLVKRTGEKVFLECVQDMDHENMFWYRQDPGLGLRLIYFSYDVKMKEKGDIPEGYSVSREKKERFSLILESASTNQTSMYLCASGLLGDNEQFFGPGTRLTVL.

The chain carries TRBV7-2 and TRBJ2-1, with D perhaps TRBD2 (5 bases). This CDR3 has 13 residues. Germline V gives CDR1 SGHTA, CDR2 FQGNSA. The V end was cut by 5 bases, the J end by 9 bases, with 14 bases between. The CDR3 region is CASSGERLGEQFF. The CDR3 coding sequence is TGTGCCAGCAGCGGGGAGCGGCTCGGTGAGCAGTTCTTC.

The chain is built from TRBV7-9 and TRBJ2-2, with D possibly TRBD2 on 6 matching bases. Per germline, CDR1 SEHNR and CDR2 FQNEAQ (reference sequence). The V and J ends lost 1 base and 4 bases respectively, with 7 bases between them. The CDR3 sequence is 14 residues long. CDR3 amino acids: CASSLVGGTGELFF. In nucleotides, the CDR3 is TGTGCCAGCAGCTTAGTCGGGGGCACCGGGGAGCTGTTTTTT.

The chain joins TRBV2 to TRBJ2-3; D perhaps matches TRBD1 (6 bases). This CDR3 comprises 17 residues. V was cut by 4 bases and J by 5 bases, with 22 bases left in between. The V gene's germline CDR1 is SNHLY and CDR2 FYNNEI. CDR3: CASSAPQGSYTGDTQYF. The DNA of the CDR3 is TGTGCCAGCAGTGCCCCCCAGGGGAGCTACACTGGAGATACGCAGTATTTT.